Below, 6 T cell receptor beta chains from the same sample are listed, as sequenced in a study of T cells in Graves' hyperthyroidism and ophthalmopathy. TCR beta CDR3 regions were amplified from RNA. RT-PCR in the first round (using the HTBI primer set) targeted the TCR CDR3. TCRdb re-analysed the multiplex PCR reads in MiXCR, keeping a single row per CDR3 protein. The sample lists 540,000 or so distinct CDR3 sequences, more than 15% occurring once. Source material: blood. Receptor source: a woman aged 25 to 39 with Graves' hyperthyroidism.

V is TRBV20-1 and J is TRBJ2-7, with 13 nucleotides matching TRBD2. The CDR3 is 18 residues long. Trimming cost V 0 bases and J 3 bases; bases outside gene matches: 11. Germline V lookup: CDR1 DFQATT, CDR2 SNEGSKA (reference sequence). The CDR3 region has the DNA TGCAGTGCTAGAGATGAGACTAGCGGGAGGTCTTGGGGCTACGAGCAGTACTTC. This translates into CSARDETSGRSWGYEQYF.

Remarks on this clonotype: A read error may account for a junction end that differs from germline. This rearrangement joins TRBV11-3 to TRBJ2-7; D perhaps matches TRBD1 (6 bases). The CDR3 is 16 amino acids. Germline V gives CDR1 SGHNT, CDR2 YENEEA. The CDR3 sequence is CASSQDWAGEIYEQYF. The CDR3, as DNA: TGCGCCAGCAGCCAAGATTGGGCAGGGGAAATCTACGAGCAGTACTTC.

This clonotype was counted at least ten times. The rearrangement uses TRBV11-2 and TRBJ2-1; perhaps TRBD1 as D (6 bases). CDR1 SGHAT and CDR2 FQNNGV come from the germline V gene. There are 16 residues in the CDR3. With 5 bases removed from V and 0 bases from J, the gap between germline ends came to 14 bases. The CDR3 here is CASSPEGVRSYNEQFF. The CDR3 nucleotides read TGTGCCAGCAGCCCAGAGGGGGTGCGCTCCTACAATGAGCAGTTCTTC.

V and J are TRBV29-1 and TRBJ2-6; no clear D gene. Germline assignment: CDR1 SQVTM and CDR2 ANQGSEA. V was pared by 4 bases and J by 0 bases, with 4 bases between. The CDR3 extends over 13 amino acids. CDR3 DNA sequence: TGCAGCGTTGGAGTCTCTGGGGCCAACGTCCTGACTTTC. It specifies CSVGVSGANVLTF.

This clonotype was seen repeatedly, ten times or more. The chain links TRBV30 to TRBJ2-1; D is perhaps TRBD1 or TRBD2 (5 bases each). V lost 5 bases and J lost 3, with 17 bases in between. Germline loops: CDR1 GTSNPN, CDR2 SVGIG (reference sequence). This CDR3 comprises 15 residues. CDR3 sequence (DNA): TGTGCCTGGCGTACGCCGGGACGCAACTACAATGAGCAGTTCTTC. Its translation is CAWRTPGRNYNEQFF.

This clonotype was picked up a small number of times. The CDR3 loop reads CASRERTGGGPQHF. Written as DNA, the CDR3 is TGTGCCAGCAGGGAACGGACAGGGGGGGGGCCCCAGCATTTT. The gene calls are TRBV2 and TRBJ1-5; 10 bases agree with TRBD1. This CDR3 spans 14 amino acids. CDR1 is SNHLY and CDR2 is FYNNEI in the germline V gene. J lost 9 bases, V lost 6 bases, and 8 bases had no gene match. Looking up the rest from reference TRBV2 and TRBJ1-5 gives the full variable domain: EPEVTQTPSHQVTQMGQEVILRCVPISNHLYFYWYRQILGQKVEFLVSFYNNEISEKSEIFDDQFSVERPDGSNFTLKIRSTKLEDSAMYFCASRERTGGGPQHFGDGTRLSIL.